This TCR beta chain was captured by sequencing in a study of beta chain features in type 1 diabetes. Germline V CDR1 and CDR2: LGHNA, YSLEER. The CDR3 consists of 13 residues. With 0 bases clipped from V and 7 bases from J, the junction kept 2 bases outside the gene matches. The isolated RNA, all of it, was reverse transcribed, so expressed TCRB transcripts were what got sequenced. Using immunoSEQ multiplex PCR, the repertoire was profiled, and TCRdb retains in-frame clones only, with some absent. The sample shows 150,000 to 200,000 clones, roughly an eighth of them seen only once. This receptor was taken from a woman aged 18 to 35 in good health. The sequencing input was central memory CD4+ T cells from blood. The V call is TRBV4-3, the J call TRBJ1-2; 7 nucleotides agree with TRBD1. Here the CDR3 reads CASSQEAGGGYTF. DNA for the CDR3: TGCGCCAGCAGCCAAGAGGCAGGGGGTGGCTACACCTTC.